Included here is one T cell receptor beta chain sequence, with context. Germline values: CDR1 SGHVS, CDR2 FNYEAQ. J was trimmed by 10 bases and V by 5 bases; bases with no gene match: 8. The CDR3 is 13 amino acids. This record comes from a study of T cell changes during pregnancy in multiple sclerosis. Sequenced by immunoSEQ multiplex PCR; TCRdb stores in-frame clones only, minus some. The sample has tens of thousands of clones, just over 90% seen once. The V call is TRBV7-6, the J call TRBJ2-1; 7 bases line up with TRBD2. This receptor was identified in a female donor in good health, enrolled as a control in a pregnancy study. Specimen: peripheral blood, collected in the third trimester of pregnancy. In DNA form, the CDR3 reads TGTGCCAGCAGCCAGCGGGACCTCCGGGAGCAGTTCTTC. This encodes CASSQRDLREQFF.